One T cell receptor beta chain is described in this entry. As yet, its antigen is unknown. The sample belongs to a study of T-cell memory formation after mild COVID-19. Study as a whole: TCR clusters were largely donor specific.

General study results and limits: Confirmation of SARS-CoV-2 specificity was lacking for second-wave clones peaking day 37.

MiXCR, applied by TCRdb to the 5' RACE reads, yields one record per CDR3 protein. The sample shows 250,000 to 350,000 distinct CDR3 sequences, more than 15% of them seen only once. The CDR3 covers 12 residues. From germline, CDR1 is GTSNPN and CDR2 SVGIG (reference sequence). V dropped 7 bases and J dropped 6 bases, with 12 bases sitting between them. The clonotype comes from a man between 18 and 35 years old who had mild COVID-19 (a few samples of this study predate the infection). Cell type and time point are not known. This chain uses TRBV30 with TRBJ1-4; D not certain. Sequencing was done on a sample of PBMCs or a T cell subset sorted from them (not recorded which). Here the CDR3 DNA reads TGTGCCTTCTCGTTATCGGATGAAAAACTGTTTTTT. Amino acid sequence: CAFSLSDEKLFF.